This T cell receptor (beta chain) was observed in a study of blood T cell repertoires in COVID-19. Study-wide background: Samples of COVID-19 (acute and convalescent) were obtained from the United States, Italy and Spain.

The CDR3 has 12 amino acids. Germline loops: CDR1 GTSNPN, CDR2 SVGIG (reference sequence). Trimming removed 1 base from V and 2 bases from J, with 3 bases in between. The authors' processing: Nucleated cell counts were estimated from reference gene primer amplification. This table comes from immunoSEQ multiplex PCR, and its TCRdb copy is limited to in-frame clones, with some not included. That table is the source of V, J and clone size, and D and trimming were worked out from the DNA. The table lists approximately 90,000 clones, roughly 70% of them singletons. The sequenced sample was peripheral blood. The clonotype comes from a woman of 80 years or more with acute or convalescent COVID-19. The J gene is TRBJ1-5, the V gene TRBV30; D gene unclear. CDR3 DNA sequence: TGTGCCTGGAGTGAGCGCAATCAGCCCCAGCATTTT. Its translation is CAWSERNQPQHF.